These T cell receptor beta chains were read from a single sample in a study of blood T cell repertoires in COVID-19. Clones were sequenced by immunoSEQ multiplex PCR, and TCRdb holds only the in-frame ones, with some missing. Of some 73,000 clones in the sample, less than 75% were seen once. Sample: peripheral blood. The receptors derive from a man aged 60-69 years with acute or convalescent COVID-19. The CDR3 runs from the conserved cysteine through the conserved F or W. The D gene is left open where the match is weak. A clone size is listed for some rows: how often the clone was seen (once, few, many), or a class if it is expanded.

TRBJ2-3,TRBV18,.,.,CASSSPRSTDTQYF,TGTGCCAGCTCATCCCCGAGGAGCACAGATACGCAGTATTTT
TRBJ1-4,TRBV27,.,TRBD1,CATGQVATNEKLFF,TGTGCCACAGGACAGGTCGCAACTAATGAAAAACTGTTTTTT
TRBJ2-3,TRBV2,.,TRBD1,CASSVGTATTDTQYF,TGTGCCAGCAGCGTAGGGACAGCGACCACAGATACGCAGTATTTT
TRBJ2-5,TRBV7-2,.,TRBD1,CASSPRTGDQETQYF,TGTGCCAGCAGCCCGAGGACAGGGGACCAAGAGACCCAGTACTTC
TRBJ2-7,TRBV9,.,TRBD2,CASSERGSGSSYEQYF,TGTGCCAGCAGCGAGAGAGGGAGCGGGAGCTCCTACGAGCAGTACTTC
TRBJ1-5,TRBV24-1,.,TRBD1,CATSDQDRANQPQHF,TGTGCCACCAGTGATCAGGACAGGGCAAATCAGCCCCAGCATTTT
TRBJ1-1,TRBV11-2,.,TRBD1,CASSLGGTGQAFF,TGTGCCAGCAGCTTAGGGGGGACAGGGCAAGCTTTCTTT
TRBJ2-3,TRBV5-1,few,TRBD1,CASSYRGRTDTQYF,TGCGCCAGCAGCTACAGGGGGCGCACAGATACGCAGTATTTT
TRBJ2-7,TRBV19,.,TRBD1,CASRPGQSSYEQYF,TGTGCCAGTAGGCCGGGACAGAGCTCCTACGAGCAGTACTTC
TRBJ2-1,TRBV11-2,.,TRBD1,CASSPRTGGYEQFF,TGTGCCAGCAGCCCTAGGACAGGGGGCTATGAGCAGTTCTTC
TRBJ2-2,TRBV9,.,TRBD1,CASSFRDRNTGELFF,TGTGCCAGCAGCTTCCGGGACAGGAACACCGGGGAGCTGTTTTTT